The rows below give T cell receptor beta chains drawn from one sample of a study of blood T cell repertoires in COVID-19. Produced via immunoSEQ multiplex PCR; TCRdb's table is partial and in-frame only. The sample has some 270,000 clones; approximately 83% are singletons. Specimen: peripheral blood. These receptors all come from a person aged 70 to 85 with COVID-19, enrolled during active disease. CDR3s leave out the opening cysteine and the closing phenylalanine or tryptophan.

V gene	J gene	CDR3 protein
TRBV19	TRBJ1-1	ASSRSGSNTEAF
TRBV19	TRBJ1-5	ASSSPDSWRPQH
TRBV24-1	TRBJ2-1	ATSDRALGEGGYEQF
TRBV19	TRBJ2-5	ASSMLARQETQY
TRBV18	TRBJ2-2	ASSSLWGDTGELF
TRBV18	TRBJ2-1	ASSKGLAGGPGNEQF
TRBV12-5	TRBJ1-2	ASGSDTNYGYT
TRBV4-1	TRBJ1-3	ASSQDPGDGNTIY
TRBV11-3	TRBJ2-7	ASSRRQGGSYEQY
TRBV2	TRBJ1-2	ASSELEGYGGYT
TRBV9	TRBJ2-1	ASSEGQGAGEQF
TRBV2	TRBJ2-1	ASRLDNYNEQF
TRBV25-1	TRBJ2-7	ASSETGGGSYEQY
TRBV19	TRBJ2-7	ASSIKVGTVVYEQY
TRBV11-2	TRBJ1-1	ASSLGAAGTEAF
TRBV7-9	TRBJ1-5	ASSPQGGSDQPQH
TRBV5-1	TRBJ2-5	ASSLNRLTEKY
TRBV5-6	TRBJ1-1	ASSRKQTGGKRAF
TRBV7-2	TRBJ1-2	ASSAQGPYGYT
TRBV5-4	TRBJ1-6	ASSLVYGTSRNSPLH
TRBV6-1	TRBJ1-4	ASSDVQVYGTNEKLF
TRBV7-9	TRBJ1-6	ASSLDGGPLPLH
TRBV7-9	TRBJ1-3	ASSSHHRSGNTIY